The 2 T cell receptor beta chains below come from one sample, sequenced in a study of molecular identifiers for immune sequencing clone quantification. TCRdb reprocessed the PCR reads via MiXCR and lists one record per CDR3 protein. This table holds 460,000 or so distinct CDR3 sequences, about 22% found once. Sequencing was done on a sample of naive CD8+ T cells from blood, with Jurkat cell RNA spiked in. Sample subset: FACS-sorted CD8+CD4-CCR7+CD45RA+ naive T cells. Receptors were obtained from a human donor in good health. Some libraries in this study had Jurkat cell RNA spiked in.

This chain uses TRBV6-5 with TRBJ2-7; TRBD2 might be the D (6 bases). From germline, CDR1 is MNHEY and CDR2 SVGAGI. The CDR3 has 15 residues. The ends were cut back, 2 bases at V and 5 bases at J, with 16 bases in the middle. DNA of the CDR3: TGTGCCAGCAGTTACACCAATGGAGGGGCTCACGAGCAGTACTTC. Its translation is CASSYTNGGAHEQYF.

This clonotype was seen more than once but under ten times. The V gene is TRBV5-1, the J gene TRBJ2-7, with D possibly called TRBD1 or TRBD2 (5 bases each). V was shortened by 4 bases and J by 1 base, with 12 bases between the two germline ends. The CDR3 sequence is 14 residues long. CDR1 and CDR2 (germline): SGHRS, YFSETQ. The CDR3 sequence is CASSPGDGSYEQYF. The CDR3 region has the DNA TGCGCCAGCAGCCCCGGGGACGGATCCTACGAGCAGTACTTC.